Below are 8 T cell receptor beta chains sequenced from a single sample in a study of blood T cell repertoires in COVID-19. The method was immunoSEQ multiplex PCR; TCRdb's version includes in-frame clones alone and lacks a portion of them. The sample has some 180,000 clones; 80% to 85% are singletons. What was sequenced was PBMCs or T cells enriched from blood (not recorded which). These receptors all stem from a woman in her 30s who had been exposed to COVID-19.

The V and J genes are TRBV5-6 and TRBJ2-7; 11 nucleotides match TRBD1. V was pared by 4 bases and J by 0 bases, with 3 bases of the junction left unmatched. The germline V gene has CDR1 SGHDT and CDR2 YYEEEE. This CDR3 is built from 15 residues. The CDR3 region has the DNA TGTGCCAGCAGCGCCGGGACAGGGGGCTCCTACGAGCAGTACTTC. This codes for CASSAGTGGSYEQYF.

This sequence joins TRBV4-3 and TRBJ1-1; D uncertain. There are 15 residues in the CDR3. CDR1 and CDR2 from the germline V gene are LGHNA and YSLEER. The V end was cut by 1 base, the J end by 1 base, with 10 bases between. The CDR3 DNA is TGCGCCAGCAGCCAAGGGCCCTCGGGGAACACTGAAGCTTTCTTT. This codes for CASSQGPSGNTEAFF.

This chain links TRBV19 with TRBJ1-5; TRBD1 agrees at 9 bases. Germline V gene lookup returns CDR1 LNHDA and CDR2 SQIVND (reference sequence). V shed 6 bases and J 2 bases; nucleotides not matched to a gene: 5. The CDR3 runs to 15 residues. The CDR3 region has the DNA TGTGCCAGTAGCCTTAACAGGGGGCGCAATCAGCCCCAGCATTTT. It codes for CASSLNRGRNQPQHF. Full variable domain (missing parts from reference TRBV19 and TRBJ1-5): DGGITQSPKYLFRKEGQNVTLSCEQNLNHDAMYWYRQDPGQGLRLIYYSQIVNDFQKGDIAEGYSVSREKKESFPLTVTSAQKNPTAFYLCASSLNRGRNQPQHFGDGTRLSIL.

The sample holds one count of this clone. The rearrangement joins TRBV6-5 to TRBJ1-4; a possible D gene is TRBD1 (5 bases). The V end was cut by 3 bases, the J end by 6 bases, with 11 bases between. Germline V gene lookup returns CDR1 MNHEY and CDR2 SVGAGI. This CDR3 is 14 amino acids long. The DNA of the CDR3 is TGTGCCAGCAGTTATTGGCAGGGCGATGAAAAACTGTTTTTT. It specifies CASSYWQGDEKLFF.

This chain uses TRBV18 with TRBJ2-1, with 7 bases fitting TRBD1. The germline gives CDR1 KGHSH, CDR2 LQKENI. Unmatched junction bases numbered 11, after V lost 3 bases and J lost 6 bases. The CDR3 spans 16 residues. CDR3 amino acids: CASSPLQGAGGNEQFF. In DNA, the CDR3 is TGTGCCAGCTCACCTCTACAGGGAGCAGGGGGCAATGAGCAGTTCTTC.

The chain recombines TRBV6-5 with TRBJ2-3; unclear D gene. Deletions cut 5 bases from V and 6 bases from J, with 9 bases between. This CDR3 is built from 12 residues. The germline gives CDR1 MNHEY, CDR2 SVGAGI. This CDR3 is CASSPSPDTQYF. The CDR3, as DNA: TGTGCCAGCAGTCCCTCCCCGGATACGCAGTATTTT.

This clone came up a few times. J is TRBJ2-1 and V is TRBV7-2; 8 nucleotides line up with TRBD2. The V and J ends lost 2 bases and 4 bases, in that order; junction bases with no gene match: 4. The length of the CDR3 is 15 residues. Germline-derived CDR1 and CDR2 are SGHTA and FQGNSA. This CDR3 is CASSLPGGPYNEQFF. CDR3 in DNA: TGTGCCAGCAGCTTACCGGGGGGGCCATACAATGAGCAGTTCTTC.

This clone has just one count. The CDR3: CASRSRDTQYF. The CDR3 DNA follows: TGTGCCAGCAGGTCCCGAGATACGCAGTATTTT. The chain employs TRBV2 and TRBJ2-3, with D unclear. There are 11 residues in the CDR3. Germline V lookup: CDR1 SNHLY, CDR2 FYNNEI. Trimming removed 6 bases from V and 5 bases from J, with 6 bases in between.